The 15 T cell receptor beta chains below were found in one sample sequenced in a study of CD8 T cells in ankylosing spondylitis. TCRdb redid the calling of the 5' RACE reads with MiXCR, one entry per CDR3 protein. In the table there are approximately 150,000 distinct CDR3 sequences, approximately 9.9% of which are singletons. Sequencing used blood, either unsorted or a sorted T cell fraction (not recorded which). The source is a female donor with ankylosing spondylitis or in good health (not recorded which).

V gene TRBV6-1 combines with J gene TRBJ2-1; unclear D gene. Trimming removed 6 bases at V and 8 bases at J, with 14 bases between. The germline CDR1 and CDR2 sequences are MNHNS and SASEGT. This CDR3 contains 13 residues. The DNA of the CDR3 is TGTGCCAGCAGCTCGGACCGTCGGGATGAGCAGTTCTTC. Protein product: CASSSDRRDEQFF.

This clonotype was seen only a few times. This chain connects TRBV5-8 to TRBJ2-3; D possibly corresponds to TRBD2 (6 bases). From germline, CDR1 is SGHTS and CDR2 YDEGEE. Trimming stripped 0 bases from V and 4 bases from J, with 18 bases between. The CDR3 covers 17 residues. CDR3 nucleotide sequence: TGTGCCAGCAGCTTGGAGGCCCCTAGCGTTGGCGCAGATACGCAGTATTTT. It yields the protein CASSLEAPSVGADTQYF. Using reference TRBV5-8 and TRBJ2-3 for the parts outside the CDR3, the full variable domain is EAGVTQSPTHLIKTRGQQATLRCSPISGHTSVYWYQQALGLGLQFLLWYDEGEERNRGNFPPRFSGRQFPNYSSELNVNALELEDSALYLCASSLEAPSVGADTQYFGPGTRLTVL.

This chain joins TRBV5-6 and TRBJ2-7; the match to TRBD1 covers 7 bases. Germline V gene sequence: CDR1 SGHDT, CDR2 YYEEEE. CDR3 length equals 13 residues. Trimming took 4 bases from V and 5 from J; bases not matched to a gene: 6. The CDR3 DNA follows: TGTGCCAGCAGCCCAGGACAGGAGGACGAGCAGTACTTC. Protein sequence: CASSPGQEDEQYF.

The chain uses TRBV2 and TRBJ2-1; D perhaps matches TRBD1 (6 bases). With 6 bases removed from V and 12 bases from J, the gap between germline ends came to 24 bases. In germline, CDR1 is SNHLY, CDR2 FYNNEI. The CDR3 runs to 15 residues. The CDR3 DNA reads as TGTGCCAGCAGGGGAGAGTCAGGGGCCCTGTTTGGGCAGTTCTTC. Residues: CASRGESGALFGQFF.

This clonotype has a handful of counts. The rearrangement links TRBV6-2 or TRBV6-3 to TRBJ2-7; 7 bases line up with TRBD2. After removal of 0 bases from V and 5 bases from J, the junction contained 10 bases not matched to a gene. This CDR3 is 16 amino acids long. Looked up from germline, CDR1 is MNHEY and CDR2 is SVGEGT. Here the CDR3 DNA reads TGTGCCAGCAGTTACTCCCGGACTAGAGGGGATCACGAGCAGTACTTC. Encoded protein: CASSYSRTRGDHEQYF.

This clonotype came up a few times. Here the CDR3 reads CASSLEVYNEQFF. The CDR3 DNA sequence: TGTGCCAGCAGTTTAGAGGTTTACAATGAGCAGTTCTTC. The chain employs TRBV12-3 or TRBV12-4 and TRBJ2-1; D gene uncertain. Trimming removed 1 base from V and 4 bases from J, with 5 bases in between. The CDR3 length is 13 residues.

This clonotype was observed a handful of times. The chain carries TRBV24-1 and TRBJ2-7; 8 positions match TRBD2. This CDR3 has 13 residues. Germline V gene lookup returns CDR1 KGHDR and CDR2 SFDVKD. The trim removed 0 bases at V and 6 bases at J, leaving 0 bases unmatched. The CDR3 protein is CATSDLAGGEQYF. Here the CDR3 DNA reads TGTGCCACCAGTGATTTGGCGGGAGGCGAGCAGTACTTC.

V is TRBV4-2 and J is TRBJ1-2; tentative D call: TRBD1 (5 bases). V lost 10 bases and J 7 bases, leaving 19 bases between the germline ends. This CDR3 contains 13 residues. Germline V gene data show CDR1 as LGHNA and CDR2 as YNFKEQ. CDR3 bases: TGTGCCATGGGCCCCGGGGACCTCTGTGGCTACACCTTC. Its protein product is CAMGPGDLCGYTF.

This clonotype was observed a handful of times. This chain links TRBV12-3 or TRBV12-4 with TRBJ2-3; perhaps TRBD1 as D (6 bases). The CDR3 has 16 residues. The germline V and J ends were trimmed by 3 bases and 4 bases, with 17 bases remaining between them. The CDR3 DNA reads as TGTGCCAGCAGTTTTCAGACCCTCAGGGGCCCAGATACGCAGTATTTT. It yields the protein CASSFQTLRGPDTQYF.

This rearrangement joins TRBV5-1 to TRBJ2-7; maybe TRBD2 (5 bases). The length of the CDR3 is 13 residues. V lost 0 bases and J lost 5, with 9 bases in between. The germline V gene has CDR1 SGHRS and CDR2 YFSETQ. The CDR3 loop is CASSLESGNEQYF. The CDR3 DNA reads TGCGCCAGCAGCTTGGAGTCCGGGAACGAGCAGTACTTC.

This rearrangement joins TRBV30 to TRBJ1-1, with a tentative D call TRBD1 (6 bases). V lost 7 bases to trimming and J lost 4 bases, with 22 bases between them. Germline V lookup: CDR1 GTSNPN, CDR2 SVGIG (reference sequence). The CDR3 runs to 15 residues. CDR3 in DNA: TGTGCCTTTGAAGGGGGGGGGCATTATAGCACTGAAGCTTTCTTT. Amino acid sequence: CAFEGGGHYSTEAFF.

The chain combines TRBV6-2 or TRBV6-3 with TRBJ2-1; D is ambiguous. There are 13 residues in the CDR3. The V end lost 2 bases, the J end lost 6 bases, and 8 bases lay between the germline ends. Looked up from germline, CDR1 is MNHEY and CDR2 is SVGEGT. CDR3 DNA: TGTGCCAGCAGTTACGGGCGGATCAATGAGCAGTTCTTC. Amino acids: CASSYGRINEQFF.

J is TRBJ2-7 and V is TRBV7-2; D not resolved. Germline assignment: CDR1 SGHTA and CDR2 FQGNSA. V was cut by 2 bases and J by 0 bases, with 8 bases left in between. This CDR3 is built from 14 residues. The CDR3 protein is CASSLTRSSYEQYF. DNA of the CDR3: TGTGCCAGCAGCTTAACAAGAAGCTCCTACGAGCAGTACTTC.

The chain carries TRBV11-1 and TRBJ1-5; D remains ambiguous. Trimming removed 5 bases at V and 5 bases at J, with 7 bases between. This CDR3 region has 12 residues. The germline gives CDR1 SGHAT, CDR2 FQDESV (reference sequence). The CDR3 reads CASSPIYQPQHF. CDR3 sequence (DNA): TGTGCCAGCAGCCCAATATATCAGCCCCAGCATTTT.

This clonotype has more than one count but fewer than ten. The chain couples TRBV20-1 to TRBJ2-7; TRBD2 matches at 9 bases. The CDR3 runs 16 residues. The trim removed 0 bases at V and 0 bases at J, leaving 6 bases unmatched. CDR1 and CDR2 from the germline V gene are DFQATT and SNEGSKA (reference sequence). The CDR3 DNA sequence: TGCAGTGCTAGAGATGGGGCTAGCGGGGTCTCCTACGAGCAGTACTTC. Translated: CSARDGASGVSYEQYF.